Below, 16 T cell receptor beta chains from the same sample are listed, as sequenced in a study of regulatory T cells in long-lasting Graves disease. Arm-PCR of CDR3 regions and iRepertoire HTBI primers were used to build TCR beta libraries. MiXCR was run by TCRdb on the multiplex PCR reads, yielding one entry per CDR3 protein. The repertoire holds a few hundred thousand distinct CDR3 sequences, with about a sixth as singletons. Time point in this sample: newly diagnosed GD, antithyroid drugs for less than 3 months. TCR sequences were obtained from RNA taken from PBMCs. This sample was shared with a second study, whose subject was T cells in Graves' hyperthyroidism and ophthalmopathy.

Sequencing used peripheral blood mononuclear cells (PBMCs), obtained at new diagnosis, from a patient treated with antithyroid drugs. The receptors originated from a man between 40 and 49 years old with Graves disease.

The sample holds many counts of this clonotype. The chain uses TRBV24-1 and TRBJ2-1; D gene unclear. Trimming stripped 0 bases from V and 4 bases from J, with 12 bases between. The CDR3 has 16 amino acids. Germline values: CDR1 KGHDR, CDR2 SFDVKD. The CDR3: CATSDLAAGPYNEQFF. CDR3 DNA sequence: TGTGCCACCAGTGATTTGGCAGCCGGACCATACAATGAGCAGTTCTTC.

This clonotype was counted ten times or more. V and J are TRBV7-2 and TRBJ2-1; D may be TRBD2 (5 bases). CDR3 size: 15 residues. The germline V gene has CDR1 SGHTA and CDR2 FQGNSA. The V gene lost 1 base and the J gene lost 7 bases, with 14 bases spanning the gap. The CDR3 is CASSLGFSSINEQFF. The CDR3 DNA is TGTGCCAGCAGCTTAGGCTTCTCTAGCATAAATGAGCAGTTCTTC.

This clonotype was detected a few times. This chain links TRBV4-3 with TRBJ1-6, with 10 nucleotides matching TRBD1. The junction had 14 bases not matched to a gene; V was cut back by 2 bases and J by 4 bases. Germline-derived CDR1 and CDR2 are LGHNA and YSLEER. The CDR3 sequence is 20 residues long. The CDR3 nucleotides are TGCGCCAGCAGCCAAAGCCCTCCGACAGGGGGCGATTCATATAATTCACCCCTCCACTTT. Its protein is CASSQSPPTGGDSYNSPLHF.

This clonotype was seen at least ten times. The chain employs TRBV3-1 and TRBJ2-3; 12 nucleotides agree with TRBD2. The germline V gene encodes CDR1 LGHDT and CDR2 YNNKEL (reference sequence). V dropped 4 bases and J dropped 0; count of bases not matched to a gene: 5. The CDR3 has 17 residues. The CDR3: CASSRGLAGSSTDTQYF. The CDR3, as DNA: TGTGCCAGCAGCCGAGGACTAGCGGGGTCTAGCACAGATACGCAGTATTTT.

This clonotype was picked up many times. The chain has TRBV2 and TRBJ2-1; TRBD1 is a possible D gene (6 bases). Germline CDR1 SNHLY, CDR2 FYNNEI. V was trimmed by 2 bases and J by 5 bases, leaving 19 bases between them. The CDR3 extends over 17 amino acids. The CDR3 DNA reads as TGTGCCAGCAGTGAATTGGTAGGGCAGGGGTCCCACAATGAGCAGTTCTTC. It is translated as CASSELVGQGSHNEQFF.

This clonotype was seen ten or more times. CDR3 residues: CSARWARTYEQYF. The CDR3 DNA reads TGCAGTGCTAGGTGGGCGCGAACCTACGAGCAGTACTTC. The chain combines TRBV20-1 with TRBJ2-7; no firm D call. Per germline, CDR1 DFQATT and CDR2 SNEGSKA (reference sequence). The V gene lost 3 bases and the J gene lost 2 bases, with 11 bases spanning the gap. The CDR3 loop spans 13 amino acids.

Details on this clonotype: This could be a read error, since a much larger clone is one nucleotide away. The chain links TRBV20-1 to TRBJ2-1; maybe TRBD1 (6 bases). Germline V gene data show CDR1 as DFQATT and CDR2 as SNEGSKA (reference sequence). Trimming removed 3 bases from V and 10 bases from J, with 10 bases in between. The CDR3 runs 11 residues. The CDR3 sequence: CSASGDTEQFF. CDR3 coding DNA: TGCAGTGCTAGCGGGGACACCGAGCAGTTCTTC.

Remarks on this clonotype: Since a much larger clone is just one base distant, this may be a read error. This is likely a read error, given that the CDR3 carries no conserved phenylalanine or tryptophan at its end. This chain joins TRBV5-4 and TRBJ2-3; 10 nucleotides align to TRBD2. There are 15 residues in the CDR3. From germline, CDR1 is SGHNT and CDR2 YYREEE (reference sequence). As DNA, the CDR3 is TGTGCCAGCAGTTTGGAGCGGGGGGGCTGGCATACGCAGTATTCT. Amino acids: CASSLERGGWHTQYS.

This clonotype turned up a few times. The rearrangement links TRBV27 to TRBJ1-1; D is uncertain. Germline-derived CDR1 and CDR2 are MNHEY and SMNVEV (reference sequence). The CDR3 contains 15 residues. V shed 5 bases and J shed 3 bases, with 16 bases lying between them. CDR3 amino acids: CASSVRGWVDTEAFF. CDR3 nucleotides: TGTGCCAGCAGTGTTAGAGGTTGGGTTGACACTGAAGCTTTCTTT.

This clonotype was detected a few times. J is TRBJ1-6 and V is TRBV2, with TRBD1 as a possible D gene (6 bases). The CDR3 loop spans 13 amino acids. The V gene lost 7 bases and the J gene lost 9 bases, with 13 bases spanning the gap. Germline lookup yields CDR1 SNHLY and CDR2 FYNNEI. CDR3 bases: TGTGCCAGCATATTGCAGGGGTCTTCACCCCTCCACTTT. Translating gives CASILQGSSPLHF.

The CDR3 region has the DNA TGTGCCAGCAGCCAAGACGCGAATGAGCAGTTCTTC. Amino acid sequence: CASSQDANEQFF. The chain carries TRBV4-2 and TRBJ2-1; D uncertain. Trimming shortened V by 0 bases and J by 7 bases, and 4 bases separated the two germline ends. Germline values: CDR1 LGHNA, CDR2 YNFKEQ. The CDR3 is 12 amino acids.

This clonotype was detected many times. The chain joins TRBV3-1 to TRBJ1-1, with no clear D. From germline, CDR1 is LGHDT and CDR2 YNNKEL (reference sequence). There are 13 residues in the CDR3. V was pared by 1 base and J by 8 bases, with 11 bases between. Here the CDR3 reads CASSQGWLREAFF. CDR3 in DNA: TGTGCCAGCAGCCAAGGGTGGCTGAGGGAAGCTTTCTTT.

Many counts were recorded for this clonotype. CDR3 coding DNA: TGCAGTGTATCCAGGGTGGGCACTGAAGCTTTCTTT. Translating it yields CSVSRVGTEAFF. The chain has TRBV20-1 and TRBJ1-1, with a tentative D call TRBD1 (5 bases). Per germline, CDR1 DFQATT and CDR2 SNEGSKA (reference sequence). This CDR3 is 12 amino acids long. The ends were cut back, 7 bases at V and 4 bases at J, with 13 bases in the middle.

The chain has TRBV6-1 and TRBJ2-7, with D unresolved. V was trimmed by 5 bases and J by 6 bases, leaving 8 bases between them. The CDR3 has 11 amino acids. From germline, CDR1 is MNHNS and CDR2 SASEGT. CDR3 residues: CASSHGPEQYF. Written as DNA, the CDR3 is TGTGCCAGCAGTCACGGCCCCGAGCAGTACTTC.

This clonotype appeared a few times. J is TRBJ2-3 and V is TRBV28, with 11 nucleotides matching TRBD2. Germline CDR1 MDHEN, CDR2 SYDVKM. CDR3 length: 17 residues. V was clipped by 5 bases and J by 0 bases; unmatched bases: 7. The CDR3 DNA follows: TGTGCCAGCAGTCGACTAGCGGGGTTAACTAGCACAGATACGCAGTATTTT. Translating gives CASSRLAGLTSTDTQYF.

At least ten counts were recorded for this clonotype. The J gene is TRBJ1-2, the V gene TRBV24-1, with unresolved D. The CDR3 is 13 residues long. The germline V gene has CDR1 KGHDR and CDR2 SFDVKD. V was trimmed by 2 bases and J by 8 bases, leaving 11 bases between them. In nucleotides, the CDR3 is TGTGCCACCAGTGATTGGAGGTCGGGCGGCTACACCTTC. This encodes CATSDWRSGGYTF.